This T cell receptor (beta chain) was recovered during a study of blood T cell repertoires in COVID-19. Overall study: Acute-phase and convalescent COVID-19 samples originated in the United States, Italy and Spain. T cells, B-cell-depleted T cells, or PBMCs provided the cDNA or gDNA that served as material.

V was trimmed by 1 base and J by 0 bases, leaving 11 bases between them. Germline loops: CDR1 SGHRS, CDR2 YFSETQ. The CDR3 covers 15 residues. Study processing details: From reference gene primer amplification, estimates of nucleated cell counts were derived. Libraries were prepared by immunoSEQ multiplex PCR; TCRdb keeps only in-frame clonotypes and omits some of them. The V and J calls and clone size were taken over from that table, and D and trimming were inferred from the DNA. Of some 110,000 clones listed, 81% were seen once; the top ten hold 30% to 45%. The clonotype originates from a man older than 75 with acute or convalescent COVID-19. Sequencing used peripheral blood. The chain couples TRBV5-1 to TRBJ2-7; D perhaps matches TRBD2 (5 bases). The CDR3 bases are TGCGCCAGCAGCTTGATCAGCGGAAGCTCCTACGAGCAGTACTTC. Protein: CASSLISGSSYEQYF. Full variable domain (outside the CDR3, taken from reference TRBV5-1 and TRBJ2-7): KAGVTQTPRYLIKTRGQQVTLSCSPISGHRSVSWYQQTPGQGLQFLFEYFSETQRNKGNFPGRFSGRQFSNSRSEMNVSTLELGDSALYLCASSLISGSSYEQYFGPGTRLTVT.